These 7 T cell receptor beta chains share one sample of origin, sequenced in a study of T cells expressing NK-cell markers. Following a re-call of the 5' RACE reads, TCRdb has one entry per CDR3 protein and lacks DNA. The sample table includes 500,000 to 700,000 distinct CDR3 sequences. Input material: blood T cells: a sorted CD56 or NKG2C T cell subset, CD4+ or CD8+ T cells, or bulk PBMC T cells (not recorded which). These receptors originate from a man between 18 and 29 years old in good health.

The chain links TRBV11-2 to TRBJ2-3; TCRdb designates TRBD1, a call that cannot be tested without DNA. Germline loops: CDR1 SGHAT, CDR2 FQNNGV. This CDR3 spans 17 amino acids. CDR3 in amino acids: CASSLDLGRGSTDTQYF.

CDR3 region: CASSQDRVGGYTF. The chain uses TRBV27 and TRBJ1-2; checking the TCRdb D call of TRBD1 is not possible without DNA. CDR3 length equals 13 residues. Germline V gene data show CDR1 as MNHEY and CDR2 as SMNVEV (reference sequence).

The CDR3 here is CATSDFALEGETQYF. The V and J genes are TRBV24-1 and TRBJ2-5; without DNA, the TCRdb call of TRBD2 cannot be checked. Germline V gives CDR1 KGHDR, CDR2 SFDVKD. CDR3 length: 15 residues.

The rearrangement links TRBV10-3 to TRBJ2-3; the D call of TRBD2 rests on TCRdb alone, since no DNA is present to check it. Germline CDR1 and CDR2: ENHRY and SYGVKD. The CDR3 runs 13 residues. The CDR3 here is CAISEGPEDTQYF.

The CDR3 loop reads CASSATSISGELFF. The rearrangement joins TRBV5-1 to TRBJ2-2. Germline assignment: CDR1 SGHRS and CDR2 YFSETQ. CDR3 length: 14 amino acids.

The CDR3 sequence: CATSRDPSYNEQFF. The rearrangement uses TRBV15 and TRBJ2-1. The CDR3 contains 14 residues. The germline gives CDR1 LNHNV, CDR2 YYDKDF (reference sequence).

The chain joins TRBV4-2 to TRBJ2-1. The V gene's germline CDR1 is LGHNA and CDR2 YNFKEQ. This CDR3 contains 14 residues. The CDR3: CASSPLEVYNEQFF.